The clone carrying this T cell receptor beta chain has ten or more counts. The antigen is unknown. This sample was included in a study of read filtering for tumor transcriptome and immune sequencing. Study context: R-ISS stage counts were 8 or 9 for I, approximately 16 for II, 6 or 7 for III.

Study-wide points: Even smaller IR-seq throughput identified most shared clonotypes.

This library used roughly 400 ng RNA and molecular barcoded adaptors spanning alpha/delta and beta/gamma chains. MiXCR was run by TCRdb on the reads, yielding one entry per CDR3 protein. The sample has about 130,000 distinct CDR3 sequences, 13% seen once. The CDR3 covers 15 residues. Trimming stripped 5 bases from V and 5 bases from J, with 19 bases between. The germline V gene encodes CDR1 SGHRS and CDR2 YFSETQ. The receptor was derived from a donor aged 40 or over with multiple myeloma. The chain employs TRBV5-1 and TRBJ2-5, with D possibly TRBD2 on 6 matching bases. Sequences were obtained from a population of CD138-negative cells sorted from bone marrow. The CDR3 DNA follows: TGCGCCAGCAGTTCCCTAGGCGGGGCTGTGGAGACCCAGTACTTC. It translates to CASSSLGGAVETQYF.